The 27 T cell receptor beta chains below were found in one sample sequenced in a study of spatial heterogeneity in lung cancer (dated by TCRdb to between 2019 and 2020). Library preparation employed 5' RACE. Data came from a NextSeq 500. The public reads were reprocessed in TCRdb via fastp at Q25 and MiXCR, keeping in-frame beta chains. Every CDR3 protein is listed once, alongside the most common genes and DNA of its rows. The sample has some 3,000 distinct CDR3 sequences on record, 8% to 9.5% of them singletons. Of the sample, more than 20% is held by the ten largest clones. The sample's time point label, in plain terms: sample taken at primary tumor resection. Material: normal lung tissue next to the tumor, obtained at surgery. The receptors were sampled from a female donor with early-stage non-small cell lung cancer.

This clonotype is judged medium-sized (0.01 to 0.1%). This chain joins TRBV10-3 and TRBJ2-3; the match to TRBD1 covers 12 bases. Unmatched junction bases numbered 4, after V lost 10 bases and J lost 2 bases. CDR1 and CDR2 from the germline V gene are ENHRY and SYGVKD. The CDR3 loop spans 14 amino acids. CDR3 sequence: CASGTGGYTDTQYF. The CDR3 DNA follows: TGTGCCAGCGGGACAGGGGGCTACACAGATACGCAGTATTTT.

By its share, this clonotype is medium-sized (0.01 to 0.1%). The chain has TRBV19 and TRBJ1-2; no clear D. The CDR3 has 14 amino acids. Germline values: CDR1 LNHDA, CDR2 SQIVND (reference sequence). The V end was cut by 7 bases, the J end by 2 bases, with 14 bases between. CDR3 amino acids: CASNRRTANYGYTF. The CDR3, as DNA: TGTGCCAGTAATAGAAGGACGGCGAACTATGGCTACACCTTC.

In its sample, this clonotype is medium-sized. The gene calls are TRBV28 and TRBJ2-1; a possible D gene is TRBD1 (6 bases). The germline CDR1 and CDR2 sequences are MDHEN and SYDVKM. Trimming removed 5 bases from V and 12 bases from J, with 20 bases in between. The CDR3 consists of 14 residues. CDR3 protein: CASSPGQLWIRQFF. CDR3 DNA: TGTGCCAGCAGTCCAGGACAGCTATGGATACGGCAGTTCTTC.

In its sample, this clonotype is medium-sized. The rearrangement uses TRBV30 and TRBJ2-5, with a possible D match to TRBD1 (6 bases). The CDR3 contains 14 residues. V was clipped by 0 bases and J by 5 bases, with 13 bases between them. The germline CDR1 and CDR2 sequences are GTSNPN and SVGIG (reference sequence). The DNA for the CDR3 is TGTGCCTGGAGTGTACAGGGCCCTGGGGAGACCCAGTACTTC. The encoded protein is CAWSVQGPGETQYF.

By share, this clonotype ranks as medium-sized. V gene TRBV28 combines with J gene TRBJ1-4, with D perhaps TRBD1 (5 bases). Germline loops: CDR1 MDHEN, CDR2 SYDVKM. The ends were cut back, 10 bases at V and 8 bases at J, with 17 bases in the middle. The CDR3 sequence is 13 residues long. The CDR3 nucleotides read TGTGCCACCCATCAAGGGGAGCGAGAAAAACTGTTTTTT. Protein sequence: CATHQGEREKLFF.

This clonotype was found many times. The chain couples TRBV5-1 to TRBJ2-2; D unresolved. V lost 0 bases to trimming and J lost 3 bases, with 3 bases between them. This CDR3 has 13 residues. Germline CDR1 SGHRS, CDR2 YFSETQ. The CDR3, as DNA: TGCGCCAGCAGCTTGGAATACACCGGGGAGCTGTTTTTT. Protein: CASSLEYTGELFF. The full variable domain, its missing parts supplied by reference TRBV5-1 and TRBJ2-2, is KAGVTQTPRYLIKTRGQQVTLSCSPISGHRSVSWYQQTPGQGLQFLFEYFSETQRNKGNFPGRFSGRQFSNSRSEMNVSTLELGDSALYLCASSLEYTGELFFGEGSRLTVL.

By share of the sample, this clonotype is medium-sized. The chain recombines TRBV20-1 with TRBJ1-2; D unresolved. The CDR3 consists of 11 residues. The ends were cut back, 4 bases at V and 6 bases at J, with 9 bases in the middle. Germline V gives CDR1 DFQATT, CDR2 SNEGSKA (reference sequence). The CDR3 loop reads CSAIVTDGYTF. In nucleotides, the CDR3 is TGCAGTGCTATCGTTACGGATGGCTACACCTTC.

This clonotype is deemed medium-sized. The rearrangement joins TRBV11-2 to TRBJ2-5; D may correspond to TRBD1 or TRBD2 (6 bases each). V was trimmed by 6 bases and J by 5 bases, leaving 19 bases between them. Germline V gene sequence: CDR1 SGHAT, CDR2 FQNNGV. This CDR3 spans 15 amino acids. CDR3 sequence: CASSLDTGARETQYF. For the CDR3, the DNA is TGTGCCAGCAGTCTCGATACGGGGGCGCGGGAGACCCAGTACTTC.

The gene calls are TRBV7-3 and TRBJ2-3; TRBD1 agrees at 11 bases. J was trimmed by 1 base and V by 0 bases; bases with no gene match: 6. Germline V gives CDR1 SGHTA, CDR2 FQGTGA. This CDR3 region has 18 residues. In nucleotides, the CDR3 is TGTGCCAGCAGCTTAACTGGACAGGGGGCTGGCGGCACAGATACGCAGTATTTT. As protein: CASSLTGQGAGGTDTQYF.

Many counts were recorded for this clonotype. The V and J genes are TRBV7-2 and TRBJ2-1; TRBD2 matches 15 bases. V lost 4 bases and J lost 5; bases outside the gene matches: 6. The CDR3 spans 17 residues. Per germline, CDR1 SGHTA and CDR2 FQGNSA. CDR3 nucleotides: TGTGCCAGCAGCTCGCCGGGACTAGCGGGAGGCCACAATGAGCAGTTCTTC. Its protein product is CASSSPGLAGGHNEQFF. The full variable domain, rest sourced from reference TRBV7-2 and TRBJ2-1, is GAGVSQSPSNKVTEKGKDVELRCDPISGHTALYWYRQSLGQGLEFLIYFQGNSAPDKSGLPSDRFSAERTGGSVSTLTIQRTQQEDSAVYLCASSSPGLAGGHNEQFFGPGTRLTVL.

This clonotype is labeled as medium-sized. The CDR3 coding sequence is TGCGCCAGCAGCTCCAGGGGGTCCCAGAACACTGAAGCTTTCTTT. Protein: CASSSRGSQNTEAFF. The chain couples TRBV5-1 to TRBJ1-1; 7 nucleotides agree with TRBD1. Germline V gene lookup returns CDR1 SGHRS and CDR2 YFSETQ. Trimming removed 3 bases from V and 1 base from J; junction bases left unmatched: 6. The CDR3 totals 15 residues. Complete variable domain (other parts from reference TRBV5-1 and TRBJ1-1): KAGVTQTPRYLIKTRGQQVTLSCSPISGHRSVSWYQQTPGQGLQFLFEYFSETQRNKGNFPGRFSGRQFSNSRSEMNVSTLELGDSALYLCASSSRGSQNTEAFFGQGTRLTVV.

The V call is TRBV5-4, the J call TRBJ1-1; 9 positions agree with TRBD1. The ends lost 4 bases at V and 3 bases at J; junction bases unmatched: 7. Germline CDR1 SGHNT, CDR2 YYREEE (reference sequence). The CDR3 runs 15 residues. The CDR3 is CASSPRQGGYTEAFF. CDR3 nucleotide sequence: TGTGCCAGCAGCCCAAGACAGGGGGGGTACACTGAAGCTTTCTTT. The full variable domain, completed using reference TRBV5-4 and TRBJ1-1, is ETGVTQSPTHLIKTRGQQVTLRCSSQSGHNTVSWYQQALGQGPQFIFQYYREEENGRGNFPPRFSGLQFPNYSSELNVNALELDDSALYLCASSPRQGGYTEAFFGQGTRLTVV.

By sample fraction, this clonotype is medium-sized (0.01 to 0.1%). This chain links TRBV5-6 with TRBJ2-1; unclear D gene. This CDR3 contains 11 residues. From germline, CDR1 is SGHDT and CDR2 YYEEEE. Trimming took 3 bases from V and 12 from J, leaving 10 bases between them. The CDR3 DNA reads TGTGCCAGCAGCTATCAGACTGGGCAGTTCTTC. It specifies CASSYQTGQFF. The full variable domain, with the rest looked up from reference TRBV5-6 and TRBJ2-1, is DAGVTQSPTHLIKTRGQQVTLRCSPKSGHDTVSWYQQALGQGPQFIFQYYEEEERQRGNFPDRFSGHQFPNYSSELNVNALLLGDSALYLCASSYQTGQFFGPGTRLTVL.

With respect to this clonotype: This may arise from a read error, as a much more abundant clone is one base away. The V gene is TRBV18, the J gene TRBJ2-7; 7 nucleotides align to TRBD1. In germline, CDR1 is KGHSH, CDR2 LQKENI. This CDR3 has 15 amino acids. CDR3 DNA: TGTGCCAACTCACGGGATCCGGGACAGAAGTACGAGCAGTACTTC. The encoded protein is CANSRDPGQKYEQYF.

This clonotype is medium-sized (0.01 to 0.1%) by share. J is TRBJ1-5 and V is TRBV30, with D perhaps TRBD1 (6 bases). Germline CDR1 GTSNPN, CDR2 SVGIG (reference sequence). The CDR3 covers 15 residues. V lost 0 bases, J lost 7 bases, and 16 bases lay in between. The DNA of the CDR3 is TGTGCCTGGAGTGTAGCGGGGCGGAGGGGGCAGCCCCAGCATTTT. Translated, it gives CAWSVAGRRGQPQHF.

This chain links TRBV5-5 with TRBJ2-7; the D gene is possibly TRBD2 (5 bases). The CDR3 is made up of 15 amino acids. Germline lookup yields CDR1 SGHKS and CDR2 YYEKEE (reference sequence). The V end was cut by 0 bases, the J end by 3 bases, with 13 bases between. The CDR3 reads CASSLDWGRDYEQYF. Written as DNA, the CDR3 is TGTGCCAGCAGCTTGGATTGGGGTCGGGACTACGAGCAGTACTTC.

This clonotype counts as medium-sized. CDR3 region: CASSLTPFEGTEAFF. For the CDR3, the DNA is TGTGCCAGCAGCTTAACACCCTTTGAAGGGACTGAAGCTTTCTTT. J is TRBJ1-1 and V is TRBV7-3; unclear D gene. Germline V gives CDR1 SGHTA, CDR2 FQGTGA. The CDR3 has 15 amino acids. The V gene lost 0 bases and the J gene lost 5 bases, with 13 bases spanning the gap.

Sample share makes this clonotype medium-sized (0.01 to 0.1%). This chain joins TRBV19 and TRBJ2-4; a weak D match, TRBD1 (6 bases). CDR1 is LNHDA, CDR2 SQIVND, per germline (reference sequence). The V end lost 8 bases, the J end lost 0 bases, and 17 bases lay between the germline ends. The CDR3 totals 16 residues. CDR3 sequence: CASQTFRGIAKNIQYF. The CDR3 nucleotides are TGTGCCAGTCAGACTTTTAGGGGGATAGCCAAAAACATTCAGTACTTC.

This clonotype is medium-sized within its sample. This chain links TRBV5-4 with TRBJ2-5; 13 bases are shared with TRBD2. Trimming at V came to 4 bases and at J to 4 bases, leaving 7 bases not matched to a gene. CDR3 length: 16 residues. Germline V gives CDR1 SGHNT, CDR2 YYREEE (reference sequence). CDR3 in DNA: TGTGCCAGCAGCCCCCGAACTAGCGGGAGGGCAGAGACCCAGTACTTC. Its translation is CASSPRTSGRAETQYF.

This clonotype ranks as large (0.1 to 1%). The V and J genes are TRBV28 and TRBJ2-5; D is uncertain. CDR3 size: 12 residues. Trimming took off 3 bases at V and 6 bases at J, with 8 bases between the two ends. CDR1 MDHEN and CDR2 SYDVKM come from the germline V gene. The CDR3 DNA reads as TGTGCCAGCAGTTTGGGTAGGCAGACCCAGTACTTC. This sequence encodes CASSLGRQTQYF.

This clonotype occurred many times. The V call is TRBV6-5, the J call TRBJ2-1; TRBD2 matches at 7 bases. Germline CDR1 and CDR2: MNHEY and SVGAGI. Trimming cost V 2 bases and J 4 bases; bases outside gene matches: 5. The CDR3 has 15 amino acids. CDR3 residues: CASSYRASGYNEQFF. DNA of the CDR3: TGTGCCAGCAGTTACAGGGCTAGCGGATACAATGAGCAGTTCTTC.

By share, this clonotype ranks as medium-sized. The chain carries TRBV6-5 and TRBJ2-1; D is possibly TRBD1 (5 bases). The V gene lost 1 base and the J gene lost 8 bases, with 12 bases spanning the gap. Per the germline V gene, CDR1 is MNHEY and CDR2 is SVGAGI. This CDR3 is built from 14 residues. CDR3 loop: CASSYLGVEDEQFF. In DNA form, the CDR3 reads TGTGCCAGCAGTTACTTAGGGGTCGAGGATGAGCAGTTCTTC.

This clonotype was recorded a few times. The chain carries TRBV19 and TRBJ2-2; D is uncertain. The germline gives CDR1 LNHDA, CDR2 SQIVND (reference sequence). V lost 3 bases to trimming and J lost 6 bases, with 8 bases between them. The CDR3 loop spans 13 amino acids. Here the CDR3 reads CASSILGSGELFF. The CDR3, as DNA: TGTGCCAGTAGTATTTTGGGTTCCGGGGAGCTGTTTTTT. The full variable domain, with the rest looked up from reference TRBV19 and TRBJ2-2, is DGGITQSPKYLFRKEGQNVTLSCEQNLNHDAMYWYRQDPGQGLRLIYYSQIVNDFQKGDIAEGYSVSREKKESFPLTVTSAQKNPTAFYLCASSILGSGELFFGEGSRLTVL.

This clonotype is medium-sized (0.01 to 0.1%). In nucleotides, the CDR3 is TGTGCCAGCAGCCCCCGTGCGGGCATCTACGAGCAGTACTTC. Amino acids: CASSPRAGIYEQYF. The gene calls are TRBV7-9 and TRBJ2-7, with a weak D call TRBD2 (5 bases). Deletions cut 5 bases from V and 3 bases from J, with 14 bases between. CDR1 is SEHNR, CDR2 FQNEAQ, per germline (reference sequence). The CDR3 is 14 amino acids. Complete variable domain (other parts from reference TRBV7-9 and TRBJ2-7): DTGVSQNPRHKITKRGQNVTFRCDPISEHNRLYWYRQTLGQGPEFLTYFQNEAQLEKSRLLSDRFSAERPKGSFSTLEIQRTEQGDSAMYLCASSPRAGIYEQYFGPGTRLTVT.

V and J are TRBV6-2 or TRBV6-3 and TRBJ2-7; D may be TRBD2 (5 bases). The CDR3 runs to 16 residues. Trimming removed 8 bases from V and 2 bases from J, with 22 bases in between. From germline, CDR1 is MNHEY and CDR2 SVGEGT. The CDR3 is CASSPYGKAATYEQYF. Here the CDR3 DNA reads TGTGCCAGCTCCCCCTACGGAAAAGCGGCCACCTACGAGCAGTACTTC.

This clonotype rates as medium-sized. This chain joins TRBV20-1 and TRBJ2-5, with TRBD1 matching over 7 bases. J was trimmed by 5 bases and V by 0 bases; bases with no gene match: 15. The CDR3 length is 17 residues. Germline V lookup: CDR1 DFQATT, CDR2 SNEGSKA (reference sequence). The DNA for the CDR3 is TGCAGTGCTAGAGATTGGGCGGTCGACAGGGTGCGGGAGACCCAGTACTTC. It translates to CSARDWAVDRVRETQYF.

This clonotype is medium-sized in the sample. The V call is TRBV27, the J call TRBJ2-7, with D tentatively TRBD2 (6 bases). This CDR3 spans 13 amino acids. Per germline, CDR1 MNHEY and CDR2 SMNVEV (reference sequence). V lost 4 bases, J lost 2 bases, and 9 bases lay in between. The CDR3 loop reads CASSWRETYEQYF. The CDR3 DNA is TGTGCCAGCAGTTGGAGGGAGACCTACGAGCAGTACTTC.